This T cell receptor (beta chain) appears in the sequencing data of a study of post-analysis software for immune sequencing data. Findings of the study overall: Compared with controls, patients had more of about 5 TRBV segments, including TRBV5-6, TRBV5-1 and TRBV20-1. Strong co-clustering by F measure linked samples that shared a preparation batch. Normalized Chao1 diversity was significantly reduced in patients versus controls.

Built from TCR beta cDNA, the libraries had unique molecular identifiers in them. T cells, roughly 0.95 to 10 million of them, yielded around 460,000 cDNA molecules. MiXCR, applied by TCRdb to the PCR reads, yields one record per CDR3 protein. Here the sample spans 800,000 to 950,000 distinct CDR3 sequences, about 57% being singletons. Comment on this clonotype: The target antigen is unknown.

Germline loops: CDR1 SGHRS, CDR2 YFSETQ. The V and J ends lost 4 bases and 6 bases respectively, with 10 bases between them. The CDR3 is made up of 13 amino acids. The origin of this receptor is a girl aged 10-17 years with multiple sclerosis. The chain carries TRBV5-1 and TRBJ1-4; D gene ambiguous. What was sequenced was blood. For the CDR3, the DNA is TGCGCCAGCAGCCTCCGAGGCGATGAAAAACTGTTTTTT. Amino acids: CASSLRGDEKLFF. Full variable domain (rest looked up from reference TRBV5-1 and TRBJ1-4): KAGVTQTPRYLIKTRGQQVTLSCSPISGHRSVSWYQQTPGQGLQFLFEYFSETQRNKGNFPGRFSGRQFSNSRSEMNVSTLELGDSALYLCASSLRGDEKLFFGSGTQLSVL.